These T cell receptor beta chains were read from a single sample in a study of tumor-infiltrating lymphocytes in localized non-small cell lung cancer. The data were produced by immunoSEQ multiplex PCR, yet TCRdb's version contains in-frame clones alone and is incomplete. This table holds around 16,000 clones, around 80% found once. The sample taken for sequencing was lung tumor tissue. Receptors originate from a human donor with non-small cell lung cancer. Both conserved end residues are part of each CDR3. D genes are given only for firm matches. The listing skips clone size in some rows; elsewhere it reads once, few, many or a size class.

J gene: TRBJ2-3; D gene: .; clone size: .; V gene: TRBV5-1; CDR3 protein: CASSLGGSTDTQYF; CDR3 DNA: TGCGCCAGCAGCTTAGGGGGGTCCACAGATACGCAGTATTTT
J gene: TRBJ2-7; D gene: TRBD2; clone size: .; V gene: TRBV19; CDR3 protein: CASSREGSPYEQYF; CDR3 DNA: TGTGCCAGTAGTAGGGAGGGCTCCCCCTACGAGCAGTACTTC
J gene: TRBJ2-2; D gene: TRBD1; clone size: .; V gene: TRBV7-3; CDR3 protein: CASSLQGAYGELFF; CDR3 DNA: TGTGCCAGCAGCTTACAGGGGGCTTACGGGGAGCTGTTTTTT
J gene: TRBJ2-2; D gene: .; clone size: .; V gene: TRBV5-6; CDR3 protein: CASSSTLGAGELFF; CDR3 DNA: .
J gene: TRBJ2-1; D gene: .; clone size: .; V gene: TRBV11-3; CDR3 protein: CASSPGGSRGSYNEQFF; CDR3 DNA: TGTGCCAGCAGCCCTGGGGGTAGCAGGGGTTCCTACAATGAGCAGTTCTTC
J gene: TRBJ1-4; D gene: TRBD1; clone size: few; V gene: TRBV5-4; CDR3 protein: CASSTRTGGTNEKLFF; CDR3 DNA: TGTGCCAGCAGCACCCGGACAGGGGGCACTAATGAAAAACTGTTTTTT
J gene: TRBJ2-7; D gene: TRBD1; clone size: once; V gene: TRBV5-1; CDR3 protein: CASSSGGKDEQYF; CDR3 DNA: TGCGCCAGCAGCTCAGGGGGCAAGGACGAGCAGTACTTC
J gene: TRBJ2-1; D gene: .; clone size: .; V gene: TRBV7-8; CDR3 protein: CASSSGLSSLSYNEQFF; CDR3 DNA: TGTGCCAGCAGCTCTGGACTCTCTAGCCTCTCCTACAATGAGCAGTTCTTC
J gene: TRBJ2-3; D gene: TRBD2; clone size: .; V gene: TRBV28; CDR3 protein: CASSSGVAGGSDTQYF; CDR3 DNA: TGTGCCAGCAGTTCCGGGGTAGCGGGGGGGTCAGATACGCAGTATTTT
J gene: TRBJ2-7; D gene: TRBD1; clone size: .; V gene: TRBV7-2; CDR3 protein: CASSSDRGEQYF; CDR3 DNA: TGTGCCAGCAGCTCGGACAGGGGCGAGCAGTACTTC
J gene: TRBJ2-1; D gene: TRBD2; clone size: .; V gene: TRBV18; CDR3 protein: CASSPQISSGRSNEQFF; CDR3 DNA: TGTGCCAGCTCACCACAAATATCGAGCGGGAGAAGTAATGAGCAGTTCTTC
J gene: TRBJ1-6; D gene: .; clone size: .; V gene: TRBV5-6; CDR3 protein: CASSLRQDSPLHF; CDR3 DNA: TGTGCCAGCAGCTTGAGACAGGATTCACCCCTCCACTTT
J gene: TRBJ2-3; D gene: .; clone size: few; V gene: TRBV4-1; CDR3 protein: CASSRTDTQYF; CDR3 DNA: TGCGCCAGCAGCCGCACAGATACGCAGTATTTT